This TCR beta chain was recovered during a study of OX40 agonist ivuxolimab in advanced cancers. Study in general: A mean age of approximately 64 years, range about 20 to 90, was recorded, and 70% to 85% were male.

Regarding this clone: As yet, its antigen is unknown.

Germline CDR1 reads LGHNA; CDR2 reads YSLEER. The CDR3 totals 16 residues. V lost 0 bases, J lost 4 bases, and 15 bases lay in between. The data were produced by immunoSEQ multiplex PCR, yet TCRdb's version contains in-frame clones alone and is incomplete. The sample includes about 19,000 clones, approximately 77% seen only once; the top ten take roughly 20%. Study observations and caveats: Circulating CD4+ and CD8+ T cells showed clonal expansion by week 6 at 0.1 to 3.0 mg/kg. Relative to CD4+, CD8+ T cells held more expanded clones on average.

The chain couples TRBV4-3 to TRBJ1-2, with D possibly being TRBD1 (6 bases). The specimen was CD4+ or CD8+ T cells sorted from blood, collected in a trial of the OX40 agonist ivuxolimab. The TCR originated in an adult with an advanced solid tumor such as melanoma, head and neck, liver or kidney cancer. The CDR3 is CASSQDPAGVGYGYTF. CDR3 in DNA: TGCGCCAGCAGCCAAGATCCGGCAGGGGTTGGCTATGGCTACACCTTC.